Shown below are 21 T cell receptor beta chains from a single sample sequenced in a study of blood T cell repertoires in COVID-19. Libraries were prepared by immunoSEQ multiplex PCR; TCRdb keeps only in-frame clonotypes and omits some of them. The repertoire holds 120,000 to 150,000 clones, with 60% to 85% as singletons. The sample was peripheral blood. The receptor set was obtained from a man over 45 with active or convalescent COVID-19.

This chain uses TRBV5-4 with TRBJ2-2; 8 bases agree with TRBD1. Per the germline V gene, CDR1 is SGHNT and CDR2 is YYREEE (reference sequence). Germline trimming cut 4 bases from V and 4 bases from J; bases unmatched to any gene: 6. The CDR3 is made up of 15 amino acids. The CDR3 sequence: CASSLDRAGTGELFF. In nucleotides, the CDR3 is TGTGCCAGCAGCCTGGACAGGGCGGGCACCGGGGAGCTGTTTTTT.

Comment on this clone: Its ends do not fully match the called genes, so a read error is possible. This sequence joins TRBV7-7 and TRBJ2-3; weak D call: TRBD2 (6 bases). The CDR3 has 16 amino acids. The germline V gene has CDR1 SSHAT and CDR2 FNYEAQ (reference sequence). DNA for the CDR3: TGTGCTAGCAGCCTCGGACTAACTCCTTCCACAGATACGCAGTATTTT. Translated, it gives CASSLGLTPSTDTQYF.

The chain recombines TRBV2 with TRBJ1-1; 9 bases agree with TRBD1. V gave up 4 bases and J gave up 6 bases; unmatched junction bases: 9. CDR3 length equals 15 residues. Germline V CDR1 and CDR2: SNHLY, FYNNEI. The CDR3 region is CASSGPGQGIAEAFF. For the CDR3, the DNA is TGTGCCAGCAGTGGACCGGGACAGGGAATCGCTGAAGCTTTCTTT.

The gene calls are TRBV7-3 and TRBJ1-5, with 7 bases identical to TRBD1. V trimming: 0 bases; J trimming: 3 bases; junction bases outside the gene matches: 5. In germline, CDR1 is SGHTA, CDR2 FQGTGA. The CDR3 has 16 residues. In DNA, the CDR3 is TGTGCCAGCAGCTTAACTCGGGACAGACCCAATCAGCCCCAGCATTTT. Its protein product is CASSLTRDRPNQPQHF.

CDR3 amino acids: CASSQIQSAEAFF. For the CDR3, the DNA is TGTGCCAGCAGCCAAATACAGAGTGCTGAAGCTTTCTTT. The chain couples TRBV3-1 (or the pseudogene TRBV3-2) to TRBJ1-1; no definite D call. The CDR3 runs 13 residues. The ends were cut back, 2 bases at V and 6 bases at J, with 10 bases in the middle. Germline V gives CDR1 LGHDT, CDR2 YNNKEL (reference sequence).

The chain links TRBV27 to TRBJ1-2; 7 positions agree with TRBD1. In germline, CDR1 is MNHEY, CDR2 SMNVEV (reference sequence). The CDR3 consists of 14 residues. The V and J ends lost 3 bases and 7 bases, in that order; junction bases with no gene match: 8. In nucleotides, the CDR3 is TGTGCCAGCAGTTTGTCAGGGGGGCTACGTGGCTACACCTTC. Amino acids: CASSLSGGLRGYTF.

The gene calls are TRBV3-1 (or the pseudogene TRBV3-2) and TRBJ2-2; 7 bases fit TRBD2. The CDR3 is made up of 18 amino acids. J lost 5 bases, V lost 4 bases, and 16 bases had no gene match. Germline V gives CDR1 LGHDT, CDR2 YNNKEL (reference sequence). Written as DNA, the CDR3 is TGTGCCAGCAGCCGGGGACTTTCGCGGGAGATCTGGACCGGGGAGCTGTTTTTT. Translated, it gives CASSRGLSREIWTGELFF.

This clone came up once. V usage is TRBV5-1 and J usage is TRBJ2-5, with D possibly TRBD2 on 5 matching bases. The CDR3 runs 11 residues. Germline CDR1 is SGHRS and CDR2 is YFSETQ. Trimming took 3 bases from V and 7 from J, leaving 7 bases between them. The CDR3 sequence: CASSSEGTQYF. CDR3 coding DNA: TGCGCCAGCAGCTCAGAGGGGACCCAGTACTTC.

In its sample, this clone was seen a few times. The rearrangement joins TRBV19 to TRBJ1-1; D might be TRBD1 (5 bases). The germline gives CDR1 LNHDA, CDR2 SQIVND (reference sequence). The length of the CDR3 is 15 residues. Trimming cost V 4 bases and J 6 bases, with 18 bases left between them. CDR3 sequence (DNA): TGTGCCAGTAGTAAAGGGGTCTCGTCAGGGCCTGAAGCTTTCTTT. Translation: CASSKGVSSGPEAFF.

The rearrangement links TRBV9 to TRBJ1-5, with no clear D. Germline V gene lookup returns CDR1 SGDLS and CDR2 YYNGEE. Trimming stripped 0 bases from V and 6 bases from J, with 10 bases between. The CDR3 is 14 residues long. Here the CDR3 reads CASSVAGNGQPQHF. The CDR3 nucleotides are TGTGCCAGCAGCGTAGCGGGGAATGGTCAGCCCCAGCATTTT. The full variable domain, with the rest looked up from reference TRBV9 and TRBJ1-5, is DSGVTQTPKHLITATGQRVTLRCSPRSGDLSVYWYQQSLDQGLQFLIQYYNGEERAKGNILERFSAQQFPDLHSELNLSSLELGDSALYFCASSVAGNGQPQHFGDGTRLSIL.

This clone was seen repeatedly, ten times or more. This chain joins TRBV10-2 and TRBJ2-1; weak D call: TRBD1 (6 bases). The CDR3 contains 15 residues. Germline assignment: CDR1 WSHSY and CDR2 SAAADI. Trimming pared 5 bases from V and 0 bases from J, leaving 11 bases between. CDR3: CASSRDTSSYNEQFF. In DNA form, the CDR3 reads TGCGCCAGCAGTAGGGACACGAGCTCCTACAATGAGCAGTTCTTC.

This chain uses TRBV7-2 with TRBJ1-6; possible D gene TRBD1, 6 bases. Germline CDR1 is SGHTA and CDR2 is FQGNSA. CDR3 length: 15 amino acids. Trimming took 5 bases from V and 8 from J, leaving 16 bases between them. The CDR3, as DNA: TGTGCCAGCAGCCAACAGGGATCCGGGGATTCACCCCTCCACTTT. Amino acids: CASSQQGSGDSPLHF.

This rearrangement joins TRBV13 to TRBJ2-1, with 12 bases aligning to TRBD2. The germline gives CDR1 PRHDT, CDR2 FYEKMQ (reference sequence). The CDR3 spans 16 residues. Unmatched junction bases numbered 10, after V lost 7 bases and J lost 6 bases. CDR3 sequence reads: CASKNVGLAGFNEQFF. The DNA for the CDR3 is TGTGCCAGCAAAAACGTCGGACTAGCGGGATTCAATGAGCAGTTCTTC. Looking up the rest from reference TRBV13 and TRBJ2-1 gives the full variable domain: AAGVIQSPRHLIKEKRETATLKCYPIPRHDTVYWYQQGPGQDPQFLISFYEKMQSDKGSIPDRFSAQQFSDYHSELNMSSLELGDSALYFCASKNVGLAGFNEQFFGPGTRLTVL.

The chain employs TRBV19 and TRBJ2-5; tentatively, D is TRBD2 (6 bases). The germline V and J ends were trimmed by 9 bases and 4 bases, with 9 bases remaining between them. The CDR3 runs 11 residues. CDR1 and CDR2 from the germline V gene are LNHDA and SQIVND (reference sequence). The CDR3: CASDGGETQYF. For the CDR3, the DNA is TGTGCCAGCGACGGGGGAGAGACCCAGTACTTC.

This clone occurred a few times. The chain couples TRBV4-1 to TRBJ1-6; the match to TRBD1 covers 9 bases. Germline V gives CDR1 MGHRA, CDR2 YSYEKL. CDR3 length: 17 amino acids. V dropped 5 bases and J dropped 8; count of bases not matched to a gene: 13. The CDR3 here is CASSKGATTGGDSPLHF. The CDR3 nucleotides are TGCGCCAGCAGCAAAGGGGCAACGACAGGGGGAGATTCACCCCTCCACTTT.

The gene calls are TRBV4-2 and TRBJ2-1, with D maybe TRBD2 (6 bases). Per germline, CDR1 LGHNA and CDR2 YNFKEQ. The V end lost 0 bases, the J end lost 0 bases, and 9 bases lay between the germline ends. The CDR3 is made up of 16 amino acids. DNA for the CDR3: TGTGCCAGCAGCCAAGATCCGGGGGACTCCTACAATGAGCAGTTCTTC. It yields the protein CASSQDPGDSYNEQFF.

The table lists this clone with a count of one. This rearrangement joins TRBV11-3 to TRBJ2-3; the D gene is possibly TRBD2 (5 bases). There are 14 residues in the CDR3. V was shortened by 5 bases and J by 1 base, with 10 bases between the two germline ends. The germline gives CDR1 SGHNT, CDR2 YENEEA. The CDR3 loop is CASSPTRGTDTQYF. CDR3 DNA: TGTGCCAGCAGCCCCACTAGAGGCACAGATACGCAGTATTTT.

The V and J genes are TRBV2 and TRBJ2-2; no definite D call. Germline values: CDR1 SNHLY, CDR2 FYNNEI. Trimming shortened V by 7 bases and J by 3 bases, and 12 bases separated the two germline ends. The length of the CDR3 is 14 residues. The CDR3 coding sequence is TGTGCCAGCACCCAGGCTCTGGACACCGGGGAGCTGTTTTTT. Encoded protein: CASTQALDTGELFF.

The sample holds a few counts of this clone. The chain couples TRBV6-1 to TRBJ1-2, with 9 positions matching TRBD1. V lost 7 bases to trimming and J lost 4 bases; unmatched junction nucleotides: 7. The CDR3 extends over 14 amino acids. Germline values: CDR1 MNHNS, CDR2 SASEGT. DNA for the CDR3: TGTGCCAGCATTCCGACAGGGGGAGCCTATGGCTACACCTTC. This sequence encodes CASIPTGGAYGYTF.

The gene calls are TRBV6-5 and TRBJ1-2, with D hard to call. Germline V gene lookup returns CDR1 MNHEY and CDR2 SVGAGI. V gave up 5 bases and J gave up 0 bases, with 7 bases separating them. The CDR3 length is 13 residues. Here the CDR3 reads CASSRGANYGYTF. The CDR3, as DNA: TGTGCCAGCAGTCGGGGAGCTAACTATGGCTACACCTTC.

This clone occurred once. The J gene is TRBJ1-1, the V gene TRBV15, with 9 bases fitting TRBD1. This CDR3 region has 14 residues. Germline V gene lookup returns CDR1 LNHNV and CDR2 YYDKDF (reference sequence). V trimming: 3 bases; J trimming: 5 bases; junction bases outside the gene matches: 4. CDR3 bases: TGTGCCACCAGCAGTACAGGGGGCGCGACTGAAGCTTTCTTT. Translated, it gives CATSSTGGATEAFF. Together with reference TRBV15 and TRBJ1-1, the CDR3 gives the full variable domain: DAMVIQNPRYQVTQFGKPVTLSCSQTLNHNVMYWYQQKSSQAPKLLFHYYDKDFNNEADTPDNFQSRRPNTSFCFLDIRSPGLGDTAMYLCATSSTGGATEAFFGQGTRLTVV.